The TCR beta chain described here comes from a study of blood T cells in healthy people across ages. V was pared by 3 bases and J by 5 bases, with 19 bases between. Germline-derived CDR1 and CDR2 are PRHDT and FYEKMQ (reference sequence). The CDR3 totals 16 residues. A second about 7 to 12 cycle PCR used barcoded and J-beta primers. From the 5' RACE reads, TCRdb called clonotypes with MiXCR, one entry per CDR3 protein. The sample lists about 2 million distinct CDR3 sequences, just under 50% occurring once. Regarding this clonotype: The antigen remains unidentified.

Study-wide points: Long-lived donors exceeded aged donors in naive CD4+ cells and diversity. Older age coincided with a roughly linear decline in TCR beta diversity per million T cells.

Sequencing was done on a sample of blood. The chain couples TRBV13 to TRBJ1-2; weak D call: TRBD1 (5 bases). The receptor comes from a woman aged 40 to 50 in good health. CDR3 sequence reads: CASSFAGTPGGYGYTF. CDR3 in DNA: TGTGCCAGCAGCTTCGCCGGGACCCCGGGCGGGTATGGCTACACCTTC. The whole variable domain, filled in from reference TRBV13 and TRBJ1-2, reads AAGVIQSPRHLIKEKRETATLKCYPIPRHDTVYWYQQGPGQDPQFLISFYEKMQSDKGSIPDRFSAQQFSDYHSELNMSSLELGDSALYFCASSFAGTPGGYGYTFGSGTRLTVV.